The next 10 T cell receptor delta chains were all read from a single sample in a study of γδ T cells in repeated Plasmodium falciparum infection. TCRdb re-called the multiplex PCR reads through CATT. Of approximately 93,000 delta-chain clones detected, roughly 0.98% appear once; the ten largest clones hold just under 10%. Gammadelta T cells were flow-sorted from PBMC into Vgamma9/Vdelta2+ and Vdelta2-negative populations for bulk analysis. The sample was gamma-delta T cells from blood. These receptors all stem from a pool of human donors (malaria-infected and uninfected, not separated).

This clone was counted only a few times. The protein in TCRdb stems from a much larger clone and differs at residue 17 from this DNA's translation, likely a read error; here the protein is translated from the DNA. V and J are TRDV1 and TRDJ1, with TRDD3 matching 10 bases. TCRdb offers no J gene call, so here the DNA was matched to germline to obtain one. Trimming cost V 0 bases and J 0 bases; bases outside gene matches: 25. CDR3 length: 24 amino acids. In germline, CDR1 is TSWWSYY, CDR2 QGS. This CDR3 reads CALGELVHSLHRTGGWCDTDKLIF. The CDR3 region has the DNA TGTGCTCTTGGGGAACTAGTACACTCCCTACATCGTACTGGGGGATGGTGCGACACCGATAAACTCATCTTT.

This clone has a handful of counts. A far larger clone is one nucleotide away, so this likely arose from a read error. This sample also contains other DNA sequences that code for the same CDR3. The J gene is TRDJ1, the V gene TRDV2; D call uncertain. TCRdb is silent on the J gene; assignment here came from matching the DNA to germline. Germline loops: CDR1 GEAIGNYY, CDR2 EKD. CDR3 length equals 18 residues. In DNA form, the CDR3 reads TGTGCTTGTGTCCAATTCTCGAGGTATCACCCTTACACCGATAAACTCATCTTT. Translated: CACVQFSRYHPYTDKLIF.

Concerning this clone: A far bigger clonotype differs at one base, so this is likely a read error. This sequence joins TRDV2 and TRDJ3; 7 nucleotides match TRDD3. TCRdb is silent on the J gene; assignment here came from matching the DNA to germline. The J segment lost 0 bases and the V segment lost 3 bases, leaving 58 bases of the junction unmatched. The CDR3 runs 35 residues. Germline CDR1 reads GEAIGNYY; CDR2 reads EKD. Here the CDR3 DNA reads TGTGCCTGTGACCCCCCGCGGTTGTGCCACGGCAAAGAATACACCTTGGCCAGGATTCTGGGGGTTCAATCCATTAGCTCCTGGGACACCCGACAGATGTTTTTC. Its protein product is CACDPPRLCHGKEYTLARILGVQSISSWDTRQMFF.

This clone was observed many times. The DNA of the CDR3 is TGTGCCTGTGACAGAATGGGTGAAAGCTCCTGGGACACCCGACAGATGTTTTTC. Protein: CACDRMGESSWDTRQMFF. The chain is built from TRDV2 and TRDJ3; D unresolved. V was clipped by 2 bases and J by 0 bases, with 13 bases between them. Germline V gene sequence: CDR1 GEAIGNYY, CDR2 EKD. This CDR3 is built from 18 residues.

Concerning this clone: TCRdb assigns this DNA the protein of a much larger clone, which departs from its translation at residue 7; this likely reflects a read error, and the protein shown comes from translating the DNA. The chain carries TRDV1 and TRDJ1, with 8 bases matching TRDD3. In germline, CDR1 is TSWWSYY, CDR2 QGS. After removal of 1 base from V and 0 bases from J, the junction contained 28 bases not matched to a gene. The CDR3 is 24 residues long. Written as DNA, the CDR3 is TGTGCTCTTGGGGAACGTCTTGTAACGTGGGGATACCTATTAGGACAACTGTACACCGATAAACTCATCTTT. As protein: CALGERLVTWGYLLGQLYTDKLIF.

Turning to this clone: A read error is the likely source, as a far larger clone sits one nucleotide away. At the DNA level, this CDR3 is encoded by other sequences in the same sample as well. Called V gene: TRDV1; the J gene was not called; TRDD3 reflects the table's D call only, with no check against the DNA. There are 16 residues in the CDR3. The germline V gene has CDR1 TSWWSYY and CDR2 QGS. CDR3 nucleotide sequence: TGTGCTCTTGAGAGGCTGCTGGGGGATACTGGCGATAAGCTCATCTTT. This codes for CALERLLGDTGDKLIF.

This clone occurred a few times. The protein TCRdb lists belongs to a much larger clone and differs from this DNA's translation at residue 9, which points to a read error; the protein shown is made from the DNA. V gene TRDV1 combines with J gene TRDJ1; 9 bases line up with TRDD3. J gave up 9 bases and V 4 bases, and 45 bases lay outside the gene matches. The CDR3 spans 26 residues. CDR1 is TSWWSYY, CDR2 QGS, per germline. In DNA form, the CDR3 reads TGTGCTCTTGGGGGGATTAGGTGCACAGCTGCACCAAATGCCGGGGGCGATTTACCTGGGGATACGGAACTCATCTTT. Its translation: CALGGIRCTAAPNAGGDLPGDTELIF.

This clone was observed a handful of times. TCRdb has a much larger clone's protein, which differs at residue 12 from the translation of this DNA, likely because of a read error; what is shown is the protein translated from the DNA. The J gene is TRDJ1, the V gene TRDV2; 8 bases are shared with TRDD3. No J gene is reported in TCRdb; it was inferred here by comparing the DNA with germline. CDR3 length: 16 amino acids. CDR1 and CDR2 from the germline V gene are GEAIGNYY and EKD. The V and J ends lost 3 bases and 6 bases, in that order; junction bases with no gene match: 14. CDR3 protein: CACDESTGGSPNKLIF. The DNA for the CDR3 is TGTGCCTGTGACGAATCCACTGGGGGCTCACCCAATAAACTCATCTTT.

A few counts support this clone. A read error is the likely source, as a far larger clone sits one nucleotide away. At the DNA level, this CDR3 is encoded by other sequences in the same sample as well. The chain combines TRDV1 with TRDJ1, with D perhaps being TRDD2 or TRDD3 (5 bases each). In the absence of a J gene in TCRdb, the DNA was matched to germline to assign it here. This CDR3 comprises 22 residues. CDR1 and CDR2 (germline): TSWWSYY, QGS. V dropped 2 bases and J dropped 5 bases, with 36 bases sitting between them. CDR3 in DNA: TGTGCTCTTGGGGAAACCTTTGATTCCGTCCCTACAGGTGGGGACCACGAGGATAAACTCATCTTT. Its translation: CALGETFDSVPTGGDHEDKLIF.

Relative to its sample, this clone is medium-sized. Within the sample, other DNA sequences also encode this same CDR3. The V call is TRDV2, the J call TRDJ1, with TRDD3 identical over 7 bases. The CDR3 is 15 residues long. The germline V gene encodes CDR1 GEAIGNYY and CDR2 EKD. Trimming removed 2 bases from V and 2 bases from J; junction bases left unmatched: 7. The chain's CDR3 is CACDRLGPQTDKLIF. The CDR3 DNA sequence: TGTGCCTGTGACAGACTGGGGCCCCAAACCGATAAACTCATCTTT.